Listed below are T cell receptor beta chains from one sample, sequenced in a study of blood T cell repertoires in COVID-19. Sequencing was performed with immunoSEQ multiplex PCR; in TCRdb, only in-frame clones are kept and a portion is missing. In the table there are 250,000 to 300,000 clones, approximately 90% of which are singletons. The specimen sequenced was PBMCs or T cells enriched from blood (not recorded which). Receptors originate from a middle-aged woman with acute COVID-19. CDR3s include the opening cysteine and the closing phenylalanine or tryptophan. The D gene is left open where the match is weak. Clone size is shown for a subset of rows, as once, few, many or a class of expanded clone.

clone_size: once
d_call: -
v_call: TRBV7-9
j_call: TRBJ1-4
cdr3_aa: CASSRVNEKLFF
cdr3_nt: TGTGCCAGCAGCCGGGTTAATGAAAAACTGTTTTTT

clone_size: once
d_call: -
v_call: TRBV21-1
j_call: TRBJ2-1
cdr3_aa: CASSKNRGQGPNNEQFF
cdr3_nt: TGTGCCAGCAGCAAAAACAGGGGACAGGGGCCTAACAATGAGCAGTTCTTC

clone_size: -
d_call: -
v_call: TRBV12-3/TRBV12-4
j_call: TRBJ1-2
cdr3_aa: CASSLGAYGYTF
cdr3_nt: TGTGCCAGCAGTTTAGGCGCCTATGGCTACACCTTC

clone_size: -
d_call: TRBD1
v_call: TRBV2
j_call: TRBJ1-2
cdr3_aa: CASKGTGILNYGYTF
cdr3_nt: TGTGCCAGCAAGGGGACAGGGATCCTCAACTATGGCTACACCTTC

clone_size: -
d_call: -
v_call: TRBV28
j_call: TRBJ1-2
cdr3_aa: CASSSDLYGGYGYTF
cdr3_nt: TGTGCCAGCAGTTCGGACCTGTATGGAGGCTATGGCTACACCTTC

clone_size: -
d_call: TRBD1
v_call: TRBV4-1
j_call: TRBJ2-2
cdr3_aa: CASSYGDRGSGELFF
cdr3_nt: TGCGCCAGCAGCTACGGGGACAGGGGGTCCGGGGAGCTGTTTTTT

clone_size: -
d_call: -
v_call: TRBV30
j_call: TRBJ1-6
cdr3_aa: CAWSGDRGLPNSPLHF
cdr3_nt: TGTGCCTGGAGTGGGGATAGGGGATTGCCAAATTCACCCCTCCACTTT

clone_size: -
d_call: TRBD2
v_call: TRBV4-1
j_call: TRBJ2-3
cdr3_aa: CASSQLTSGPPNTQYF
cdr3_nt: TGCGCCAGCAGCCAACTCACTAGCGGGCCCCCGAATACGCAGTATTTT

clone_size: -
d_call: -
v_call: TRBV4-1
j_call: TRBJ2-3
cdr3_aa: CASSQGASTDTQYF
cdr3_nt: TGCGCCAGCAGCCAAGGCGCGAGCACAGATACGCAGTATTTT

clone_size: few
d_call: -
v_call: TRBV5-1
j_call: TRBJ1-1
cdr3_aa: CASTTEGAWTEAFF
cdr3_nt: TGCGCCAGCACTACAGAGGGCGCTTGGACTGAAGCTTTCTTT

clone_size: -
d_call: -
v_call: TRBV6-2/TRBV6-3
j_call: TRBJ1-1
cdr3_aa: CASSYSSRTNTEAFF
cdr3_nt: TGTGCCAGCAGTTACTCGAGTCGGACAAACACTGAAGCTTTCTTT

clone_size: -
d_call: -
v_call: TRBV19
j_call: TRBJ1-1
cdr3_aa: CASSTYPGQLNTEAFF
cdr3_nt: TGTGCCAGTAGTACATATCCCGGACAGCTGAACACTGAAGCTTTCTTT

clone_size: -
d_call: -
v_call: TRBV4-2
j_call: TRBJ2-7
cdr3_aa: CASSQLGTLGYEQYF
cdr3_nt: TGTGCCAGCAGCCAACTCGGGACTTTAGGCTACGAGCAGTACTTC

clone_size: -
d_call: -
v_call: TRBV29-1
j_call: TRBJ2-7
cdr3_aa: CSVGATTSGHGEQYF
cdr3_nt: TGCAGCGTTGGCGCAACGACCTCGGGACACGGCGAGCAGTACTTC

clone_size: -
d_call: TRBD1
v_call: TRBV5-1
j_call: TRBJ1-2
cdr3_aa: CASSLGTGEGGYTF
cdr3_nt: TGCGCCAGCAGCTTGGGGACAGGGGAAGGGGGCTACACCTTC

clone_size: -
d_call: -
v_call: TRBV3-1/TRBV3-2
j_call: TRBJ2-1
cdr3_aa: CASSQDRSGLSRGWQFF
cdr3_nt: TGTGCCAGCAGCCAAGATAGGTCGGGGTTGAGCCGAGGTTGGCAGTTCTTC

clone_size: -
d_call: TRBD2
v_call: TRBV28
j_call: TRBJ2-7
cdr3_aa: CASSFHSGGAIEQYF
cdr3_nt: TGTGCCAGCAGTTTCCATAGCGGGGGGGCGATCGAGCAGTACTTC

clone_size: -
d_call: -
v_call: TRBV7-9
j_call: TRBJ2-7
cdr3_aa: CASLPTGTKYFYEQYF
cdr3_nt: TGTGCCAGCTTACCCACCGGGACAAAATACTTCTACGAGCAGTACTTC

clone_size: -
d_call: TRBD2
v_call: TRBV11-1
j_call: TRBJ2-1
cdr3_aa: CASSYGLAGDNEQFF
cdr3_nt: TGTGCCAGCAGCTACGGACTAGCGGGGGACAATGAGCAGTTCTTC

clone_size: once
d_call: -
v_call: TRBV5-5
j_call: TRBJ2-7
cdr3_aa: CASSLARGGNDEQYF
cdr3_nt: TGTGCCAGCAGCCTCGCTAGGGGGGGGAACGACGAGCAGTACTTC

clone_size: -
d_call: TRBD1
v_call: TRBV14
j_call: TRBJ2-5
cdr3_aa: CASSHLRQGRETQYF
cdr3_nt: TGTGCCAGCAGCCACCTAAGACAGGGTAGAGAGACCCAGTACTTC

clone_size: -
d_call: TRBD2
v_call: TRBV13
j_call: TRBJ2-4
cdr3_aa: CASSERLAGRRAKNIQYF
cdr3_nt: TGTGCCAGCAGCGAGAGACTAGCGGGGAGGAGAGCCAAAAACATTCAGTACTTC

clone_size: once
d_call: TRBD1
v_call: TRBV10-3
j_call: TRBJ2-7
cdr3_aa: CAITRGQGAYEQYF
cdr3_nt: TGTGCCATCACCCGGGGACAGGGGGCGTACGAGCAGTACTTC

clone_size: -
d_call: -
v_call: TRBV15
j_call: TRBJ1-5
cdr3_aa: CATSRDHGSSNQPQHF
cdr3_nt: TGTGCCACCAGCAGAGATCATGGCAGTAGCAATCAGCCCCAGCATTTT

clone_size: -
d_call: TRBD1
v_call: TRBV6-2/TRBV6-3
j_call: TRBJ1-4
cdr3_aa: CASSRPGQVKLFF
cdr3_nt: TGTGCCAGCAGTCGACCGGGACAGGTAAAACTGTTTTTT

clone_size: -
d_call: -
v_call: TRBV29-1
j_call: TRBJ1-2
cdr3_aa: CSVEGGGYTF
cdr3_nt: TGCAGCGTTGAAGGAGGTGGCTACACCTTC

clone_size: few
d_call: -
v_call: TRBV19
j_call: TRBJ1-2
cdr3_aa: CASSIWGLNYGYTF
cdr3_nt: TGTGCCAGTAGTATATGGGGCCTTAACTATGGCTACACCTTC

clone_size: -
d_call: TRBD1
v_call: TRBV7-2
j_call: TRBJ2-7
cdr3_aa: CASSLDRSTYEQYF
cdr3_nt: TGTGCCAGCAGCCTGGACAGGAGCACCTACGAGCAGTACTTC

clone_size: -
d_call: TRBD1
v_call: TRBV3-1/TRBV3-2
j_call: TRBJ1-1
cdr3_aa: CASSLLTGGEAFF
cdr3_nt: TGTGCCAGCAGCCTCCTTACAGGGGGTGAAGCTTTCTTT

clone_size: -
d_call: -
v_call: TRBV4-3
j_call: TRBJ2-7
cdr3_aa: CASSQDWDSTYEQYF
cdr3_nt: TGCGCCAGCAGCCAAGATTGGGACTCAACCTACGAGCAGTACTTC

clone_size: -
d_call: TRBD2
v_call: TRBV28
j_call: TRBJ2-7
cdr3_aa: CASSPGGAYEQYF
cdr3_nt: TGTGCCAGCAGCCCGGGAGGGGCCTACGAGCAGTACTTC

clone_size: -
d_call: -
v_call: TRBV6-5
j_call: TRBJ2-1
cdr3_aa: CASSSGSQGGNEQFF
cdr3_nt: TGTGCCAGCAGTTCAGGAAGCCAGGGCGGCAATGAGCAGTTCTTC

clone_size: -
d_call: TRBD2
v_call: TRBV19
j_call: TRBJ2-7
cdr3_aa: CASSNPGGTGYEQYF
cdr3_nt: TGTGCCAGTAGTAATCCCGGGGGGACCGGGTACGAGCAGTACTTC

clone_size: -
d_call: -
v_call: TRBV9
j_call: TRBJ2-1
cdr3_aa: CASSVEAGPYNEQFF
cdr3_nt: TGTGCCAGCAGCGTAGAGGCGGGGCCCTACAATGAGCAGTTCTTC

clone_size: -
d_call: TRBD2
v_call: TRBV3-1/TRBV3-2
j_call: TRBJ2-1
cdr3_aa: CASSPPRLAGSYNEQFF
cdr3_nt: TGTGCCAGCAGCCCCCCTCGACTAGCGGGTTCATACAATGAGCAGTTCTTC

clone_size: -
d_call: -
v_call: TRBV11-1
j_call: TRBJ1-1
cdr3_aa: CASSLAAVGTTEAFF
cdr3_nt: TGTGCCAGCAGCTTAGCGGCAGTGGGCACTACTGAAGCTTTCTTT

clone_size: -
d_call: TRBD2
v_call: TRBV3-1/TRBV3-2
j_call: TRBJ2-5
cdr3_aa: CASSQVNPGGTETQYF
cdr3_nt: TGTGCCAGCAGCCAAGTTAACCCGGGGGGGACAGAGACCCAGTACTTC